The 8 T cell receptor beta chains reported below all come from one sample, sequenced in a study of T-cell memory formation after mild COVID-19. From the 5' RACE reads, TCRdb called clonotypes with MiXCR, one entry per CDR3 protein. The repertoire holds about 340,000 distinct CDR3 sequences, more than 20% seen once, with roughly 23% in the top ten. What was sequenced was PBMCs or a T cell subset sorted from them (not recorded which). The receptors derive from a young man who had mild COVID-19 (a few samples of this study predate the infection). Cell type and time point are not known.

This clonotype occurred a few times. V usage is TRBV6-2 or TRBV6-3 and J usage is TRBJ1-6; D gene unclear. V lost 6 bases, J lost 5 bases, and 17 bases lay in between. Germline V gene sequence: CDR1 MNHEY, CDR2 SVGEGT. This CDR3 has 16 amino acids. CDR3 nucleotides: TGTGCCAGCAGGAACGATCCGGGATTTGATAATTCACCCCTCCACTTT. Translation: CASRNDPGFDNSPLHF.

The chain couples TRBV4-3 to TRBJ1-2; D is ambiguous. The CDR3 covers 13 residues. V gave up 0 bases and J gave up 8 bases, with 10 bases separating them. Per germline, CDR1 LGHNA and CDR2 YSLEER. The CDR3 DNA sequence: TGCGCCAGCAGCCAAGATAACCTTTGGGGCTACACCTTC. Protein product: CASSQDNLWGYTF.

This clonotype was observed a handful of times. The V gene is TRBV7-9, the J gene TRBJ1-1, with D perhaps TRBD1 (5 bases). The CDR3 sequence is 17 residues long. The V end lost 5 bases, the J end lost 0 bases, and 19 bases lay between the germline ends. Germline CDR1 and CDR2: SEHNR and FQNEAQ (reference sequence). The CDR3 sequence: CASSGWGGEGLNTEAFF. The CDR3 DNA is TGTGCCAGCAGCGGTTGGGGCGGCGAGGGGTTGAACACTGAAGCTTTCTTT.

This clonotype showed up many times. The CDR3 reads CASSLEGRGETQYF. The CDR3 bases are TGCGCCAGCAGCTTGGAAGGAAGGGGCGAGACCCAGTACTTC. V and J are TRBV5-1 and TRBJ2-5, with D maybe TRBD1 (5 bases). Deletions cut 0 bases from V and 5 bases from J, with 11 bases between. Germline V gene sequence: CDR1 SGHRS, CDR2 YFSETQ. The CDR3 is made up of 14 amino acids.

V and J are TRBV10-3 and TRBJ2-5; 8 nucleotides line up with TRBD1. CDR1 and CDR2 from the germline V gene are ENHRY and SYGVKD. V was pared by 3 bases and J by 1 base, with 7 bases of the junction left unmatched. The CDR3 covers 16 residues. CDR3 coding DNA: TGTGCCATCAGTGAAAGTCGGGACAGGTCCCAAGAGACCCAGTACTTC. Translation: CAISESRDRSQETQYF.

This clonotype was detected a few times. The V gene is TRBV18, the J gene TRBJ1-5; maybe TRBD1 (5 bases). Germline CDR1 and CDR2: KGHSH and LQKENI. V was trimmed by 6 bases and J by 7 bases, leaving 13 bases between them. CDR3 size: 13 residues. Here the CDR3 reads CASSQGVRQPQHF. The CDR3 DNA is TGTGCCAGCTCCCAGGGTGTACGGCAGCCCCAGCATTTT. The variable domain in full, completed from reference TRBV18 and TRBJ1-5, reads NAGVMQNPRHLVRRRGQEARLRCSPMKGHSHVYWYRQLPEEGLKFMVYLQKENIIDESGMPKERFSAEFPKEGPSILRIQQVVRGDSAAYFCASSQGVRQPQHFGDGTRLSIL.

In its sample, this clonotype was seen a few times. The V and J genes are TRBV7-2 and TRBJ1-2; D ambiguous. Germline CDR1 reads SGHTA; CDR2 reads FQGNSA. The germline V and J ends were trimmed by 1 base and 4 bases, with 16 bases remaining between them. The CDR3 runs to 16 residues. The CDR3 DNA reads TGTGCCAGCAGCTTAGTCGCATTTGAGTCCCGCTATGGCTACACCTTC. Protein product: CASSLVAFESRYGYTF. Complete variable domain (other parts from reference TRBV7-2 and TRBJ1-2): GAGVSQSPSNKVTEKGKDVELRCDPISGHTALYWYRQSLGQGLEFLIYFQGNSAPDKSGLPSDRFSAERTGGSVSTLTIQRTQQEDSAVYLCASSLVAFESRYGYTFGSGTRLTVV.

On this clonotype itself: The junction departs from the called germline gene at one end, perhaps through a read error. CDR3 residues: CATSTLGGVGDEQFF. The DNA of the CDR3 is TGTGCAACCAGTACACTCGGGGGGGTCGGCGATGAGCAGTTCTTC. V usage is TRBV24-1 and J usage is TRBJ2-1; 8 nucleotides agree with TRBD2. The length of the CDR3 is 15 residues. Germline CDR1 and CDR2: KGHDR and SFDVKD.